Included here is one TCR beta chain sequence, with context. This clonotype was picked up many times. What antigen it recognizes has not been identified. No clone much larger than this one lies a single base away; base qualities are absent. The V end gives up 2 bases and the J end 14 bases, leaving 14 bases in the junction not matched to a gene. The CDR3 spans 15 residues, from the cysteine through the phenylalanine. The kept DNA is CDR3 alone, 45 bases in frame from the first base. Per the germline V gene, SNHLY is the CDR1 and FYNNEI is the CDR2. cDNA was synthesized by template-switch 5'RACE using a primer with a 10-nucleotide random unique molecular identifier that tagged each TCR transcript. Each sequencing run produced over 160 million TCR-beta sequences covering 15-18 subjects. Total RNA was extracted with the RNeasy kit. The KAPA Real-time Library Amplification kit was used to amplify TCR-beta VDJ regions with primers for the TCR constant region and the 5'RACE anchor. Sample indexes and Illumina adaptors were added in a first PCR, and a second PCR then increased library yield. After Ampure bead purification, the TCR product of roughly 650 bp was size-selected on a 2% E-gel SizeSelection system. Before pooling, library quality was assessed on a Bioanalyzer, concentration was determined with Qubit, and library quantification was performed with the Kapa Library Quantification kit. An Illumina HiSeq 2500 was used to sequence the libraries paired-end at 2 x 150 bp. To increase sequence diversity, roughly 25-31% phiX was spiked into each library pool. Per the authors' processing: The UMI-based MiGEC pipeline processed quality-filtered reads and removed over 80% of raw TCR sequences during error correction. IMGT germline references were used for alignment of VDJ genes, and clonotypes were defined by a unique CDR3 amino acid sequence together with V-J genes. Clonal expansion, Shannon diversity and CDR3 relatedness were evaluated with VDJtools (CalcPairwiseDistances, ClusterSamples), while phylogenetic trees were built in CLCbio workbench. A clone was classed as expanded if it had 8 or more unique UMIs, a cutoff based on coefficient-of-variation modelling across technical triplicates. TCRdb reprocessed the public reads (quality trimming at Q25 with fastp, clone calling with MiXCR) and kept in-frame beta chains. One record per CDR3 amino acid sequence lists the most common genes and DNA. TCRdb's processing, not the authors' own work, is the source of the V and J calls. The sample table shows approximately 60,000 distinct CDR3 sequences, and 4.1% are seen once. Clones ranked in the top ten supply 2.5% to 3% of the sample.

This sample was taken from a study of neurological immune-mediated disorders (dated by TCRdb to 2018 to 2020). With respect to the entire study: Among the approximately 34 multiple sclerosis patients, relapsing-remitting MS was present in 31 and secondary progressive MS was present in 3. The study compared peripheral blood TCR-beta repertoires of HTLV-I-associated myelopathy (HAM/TSP) patients, multiple sclerosis patients and healthy controls using UMI-based sequencing. Alongside PBMC samples, the set of 106 TCR-beta libraries contained longitudinal samples, technical triplicates, and paired CD4+ and CD8+ T-cell subsets that had been sorted. The cohort comprised 68 subjects: 15 or so HAM/TSP patients, around 34 multiple sclerosis patients and approximately 20 healthy controls. Paper-wide results and their limitations: The highest TCR clonal expansion was observed in HAM/TSP patients, whereas the lowest was observed in MS patients, even when compared with healthy controls. No association of the MS cluster with clinical or MRI features was observed, and the need for larger cohorts was stated by the authors. Across subjects, expanded clones never shared an identical CDR3 amino acid sequence, which suggests that the TCR-beta repertoires in every group were private. In phylogenetic analysis, the repertoires of 18 of 34 MS patients grouped into a cluster of related CDR3 sequences, which suggests a possible signature at the repertoire level.

For unsorted PBMC libraries, 2 million PBMCs were used after storage in RNAlater at -80 degrees C until RNA extraction. Multiple sclerosis patients were enrolled in a US clinical protocol under which disease progression was evaluated by magnetic resonance imaging. Peripheral blood was subjected to Ficoll-Hypaque density gradient centrifugation to isolate PBMCs, which were then cryopreserved in liquid nitrogen. Rearrangement joined TRBV2 to TRBJ1-4, and 7 junction bases match TRBD1. The source of this sequence is a man over 45 with multiple sclerosis. Sequencing input: PBMCs. The CDR3: CASSESRGTGERLFF. In nucleotides, the sequence is TGTGCCAGCAGTGAAAGCAGGGGGACCGGTGAAAGGCTGTTTTTT.